Listed below are T cell receptor beta chains from one sample, sequenced in a study of CD8 T cells in ankylosing spondylitis. TCRdb called the 5' RACE reads again in MiXCR, with one record for every CDR3 protein. The sample lists over 110,000 distinct CDR3 sequences, 8% to 9% seen once, with approximately 6.8% in the top ten. Sequencing was performed on synovial fluid, either unsorted or a sorted T cell fraction (not recorded which). The receptors come from a male donor with ankylosing spondylitis. Each CDR3 is given without its conserved first and last residue.

>TRBV14
ASSHLLNYEQY
>TRBV6-1
ASVAPPANTEAF
>TRBV10-3
AIGDGAFGYGYT
>TRBV10-1
ASRDSQDTQY
>TRBV6-2/TRBV6-3
ASSLRAETQY
>TRBV12-3/TRBV12-4
ASSPRQGQDTQY
>TRBV13
ASSRNRGDWQPQH
>TRBV18
ASSKTGELF
>TRBV5-6
ASSHRDRGNEQY
>TRBV20-1
SATWTGRYEQY
>TRBV6-5
ASSYPGTNEQF
>TRBV20-1
SASGLGTSGRREQY
>TRBV7-2
ASSPRGGGNQPQH
>TRBV20-1
SAVPGLAGEYSEQF
>TRBV5-1
ASSQIISGNTEAF
>TRBV20-1
SAMGWRYEQY
>TRBV27
ASSPRTHQETQY
>TRBV2
ASSDGITDTQY